This TCR beta chain was obtained from a study of brain T cells in children with intractable seizures. This clone was found a few times. Assay used: immunoSEQ multiplex PCR; TCRdb lists only in-frame clones, some missing. The sample yields just under 65,000 clones, 95% to 96% seen once. Germline V gives CDR1 SGHTA, CDR2 FQGTGA. CDR3 length equals 15 residues. V lost 1 base and J lost 4, with 8 bases in between. The V gene is TRBV7-3, the J gene TRBJ1-6; D perhaps matches TRBD1 (5 bases). The material sequenced was peripheral blood, taken at surgery. The TCR sequence derives from a boy younger than two with focal cortical dysplasia and intractable seizures. The CDR3 DNA sequence: TGTGCCAGCAGCTTAAGAGCAGGGTATAATTCACCCCTCCACTTT. This gives the protein CASSLRAGYNSPLHF.